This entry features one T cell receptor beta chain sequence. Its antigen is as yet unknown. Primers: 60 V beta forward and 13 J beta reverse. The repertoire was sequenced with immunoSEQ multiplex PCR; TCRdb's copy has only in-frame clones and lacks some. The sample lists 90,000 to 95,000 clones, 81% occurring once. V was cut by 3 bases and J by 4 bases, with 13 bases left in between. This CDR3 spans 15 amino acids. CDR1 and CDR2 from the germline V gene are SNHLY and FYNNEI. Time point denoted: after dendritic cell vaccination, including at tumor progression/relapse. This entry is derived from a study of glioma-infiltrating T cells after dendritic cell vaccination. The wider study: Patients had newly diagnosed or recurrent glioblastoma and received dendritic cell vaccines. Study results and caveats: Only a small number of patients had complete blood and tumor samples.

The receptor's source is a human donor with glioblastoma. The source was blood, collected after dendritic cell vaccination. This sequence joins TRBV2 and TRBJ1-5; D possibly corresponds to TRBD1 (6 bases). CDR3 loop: CASSDGGGGNQPQHF. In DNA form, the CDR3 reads TGTGCCAGCAGTGACGGGGGCGGGGGGAATCAGCCCCAGCATTTT.